This T cell receptor (beta chain) was captured in a study of OX40 agonist ivuxolimab in advanced cancers. Turning to the study itself: Dose-escalation patients had hepatocellular carcinoma, melanoma, renal cell or head and neck cancer.

For this clone: What it recognizes is unknown.

Clones were read by immunoSEQ multiplex PCR, and TCRdb kept only the in-frame ones, dropping some. The repertoire consists of more than 80,000 clones, with over 75% occurring once and the leading ten covering approximately 0.5%. The CDR3 is made up of 16 amino acids. V dropped 2 bases and J dropped 7; count of bases not matched to a gene: 10. CDR1 and CDR2 from the germline V gene are LGHNA and YNFKEQ. Study results and limitations: The investigators did not determine what antigen specificity the expanded peripheral T cells had.

This chain links TRBV4-2 with TRBJ2-7; 11 nucleotides align to TRBD2. This specimen consisted of CD4+ or CD8+ T cells sorted from blood, obtained in a trial of the OX40 agonist ivuxolimab. This receptor was taken from an adult with an advanced solid tumor such as melanoma, head and neck, liver or kidney cancer. CDR3 loop: CASSQSRLAGLFEQYF. The CDR3 bases are TGTGCCAGCAGCCAATCCAGACTAGCGGGGTTGTTTGAGCAGTACTTC.